The clone carrying this T cell receptor beta chain was observed a handful of times. This sample is part of a study of T-cell reconstitution after alpha-beta-depleted transplantation in children. Using unique molecular identifiers, the investigators prepared the TCRbeta library. TCRdb re-called the PCR reads through MiXCR, storing one row per CDR3 protein. The data show around 250,000 distinct CDR3 sequences, over 8% seen once. With 2 bases removed from V and 6 bases from J, the gap between germline ends came to 17 bases. The germline gives CDR1 DFQATT, CDR2 SNEGSKA (reference sequence). The CDR3 totals 15 residues.

This clonotype was sampled from a human donor who donated a stem cell graft to a child with SCID. The rearrangement links TRBV20-1 to TRBJ2-1, with a weak D call TRBD2 (5 bases). Sequencing was performed on PBMCs from the stem cell graft donor, taken from the stem cell graft. The CDR3 nucleotides read TGCAGTGCTAGAAACCGGGCTAGAGGAGGCAATGAGCAGTTCTTC. It is translated as CSARNRARGGNEQFF.